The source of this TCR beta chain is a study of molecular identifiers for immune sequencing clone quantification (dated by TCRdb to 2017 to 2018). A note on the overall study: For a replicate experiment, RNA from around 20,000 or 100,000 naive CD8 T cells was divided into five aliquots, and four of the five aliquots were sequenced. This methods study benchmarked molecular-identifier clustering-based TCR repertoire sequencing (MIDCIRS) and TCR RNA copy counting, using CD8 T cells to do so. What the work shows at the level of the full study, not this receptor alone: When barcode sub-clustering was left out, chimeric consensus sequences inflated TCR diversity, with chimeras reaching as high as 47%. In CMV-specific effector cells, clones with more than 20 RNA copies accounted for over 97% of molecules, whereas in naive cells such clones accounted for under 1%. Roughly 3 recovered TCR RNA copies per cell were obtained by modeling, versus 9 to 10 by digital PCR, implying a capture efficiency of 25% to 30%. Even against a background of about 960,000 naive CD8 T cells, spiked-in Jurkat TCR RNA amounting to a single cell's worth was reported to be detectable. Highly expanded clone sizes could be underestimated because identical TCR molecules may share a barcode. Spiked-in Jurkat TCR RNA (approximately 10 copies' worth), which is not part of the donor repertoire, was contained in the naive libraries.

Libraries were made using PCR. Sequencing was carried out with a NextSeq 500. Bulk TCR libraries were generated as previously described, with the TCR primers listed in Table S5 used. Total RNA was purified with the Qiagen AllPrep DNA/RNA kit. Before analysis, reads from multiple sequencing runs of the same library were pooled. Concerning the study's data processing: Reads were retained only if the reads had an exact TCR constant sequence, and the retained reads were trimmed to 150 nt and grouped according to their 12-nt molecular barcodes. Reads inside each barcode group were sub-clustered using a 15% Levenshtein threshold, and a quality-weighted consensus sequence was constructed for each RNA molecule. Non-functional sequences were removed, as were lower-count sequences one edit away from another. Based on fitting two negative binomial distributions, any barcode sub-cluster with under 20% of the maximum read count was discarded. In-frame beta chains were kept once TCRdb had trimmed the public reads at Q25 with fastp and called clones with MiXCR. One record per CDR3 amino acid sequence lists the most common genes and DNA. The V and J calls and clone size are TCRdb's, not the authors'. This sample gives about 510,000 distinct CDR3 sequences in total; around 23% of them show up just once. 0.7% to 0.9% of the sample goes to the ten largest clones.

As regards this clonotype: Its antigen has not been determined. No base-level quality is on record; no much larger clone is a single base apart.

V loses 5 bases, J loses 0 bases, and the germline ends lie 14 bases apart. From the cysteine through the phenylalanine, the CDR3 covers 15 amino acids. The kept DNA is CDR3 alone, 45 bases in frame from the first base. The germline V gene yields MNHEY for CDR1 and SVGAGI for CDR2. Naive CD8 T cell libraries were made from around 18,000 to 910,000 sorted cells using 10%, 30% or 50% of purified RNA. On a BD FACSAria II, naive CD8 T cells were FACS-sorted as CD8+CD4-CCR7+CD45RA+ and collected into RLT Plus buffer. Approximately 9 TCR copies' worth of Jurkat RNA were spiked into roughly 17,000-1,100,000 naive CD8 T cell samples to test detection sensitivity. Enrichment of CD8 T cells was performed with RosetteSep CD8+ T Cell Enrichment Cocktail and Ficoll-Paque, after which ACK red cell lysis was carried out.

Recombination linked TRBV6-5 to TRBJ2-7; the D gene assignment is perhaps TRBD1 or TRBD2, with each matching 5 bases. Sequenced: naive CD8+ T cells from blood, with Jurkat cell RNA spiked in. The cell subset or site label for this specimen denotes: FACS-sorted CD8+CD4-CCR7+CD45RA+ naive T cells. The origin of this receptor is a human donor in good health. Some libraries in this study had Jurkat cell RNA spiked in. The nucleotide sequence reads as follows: TGTGCCAGCAGTCACCGGGACCTTTTCTCCTACGAGCAGTACTTC. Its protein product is CASSHRDLFSYEQYF.